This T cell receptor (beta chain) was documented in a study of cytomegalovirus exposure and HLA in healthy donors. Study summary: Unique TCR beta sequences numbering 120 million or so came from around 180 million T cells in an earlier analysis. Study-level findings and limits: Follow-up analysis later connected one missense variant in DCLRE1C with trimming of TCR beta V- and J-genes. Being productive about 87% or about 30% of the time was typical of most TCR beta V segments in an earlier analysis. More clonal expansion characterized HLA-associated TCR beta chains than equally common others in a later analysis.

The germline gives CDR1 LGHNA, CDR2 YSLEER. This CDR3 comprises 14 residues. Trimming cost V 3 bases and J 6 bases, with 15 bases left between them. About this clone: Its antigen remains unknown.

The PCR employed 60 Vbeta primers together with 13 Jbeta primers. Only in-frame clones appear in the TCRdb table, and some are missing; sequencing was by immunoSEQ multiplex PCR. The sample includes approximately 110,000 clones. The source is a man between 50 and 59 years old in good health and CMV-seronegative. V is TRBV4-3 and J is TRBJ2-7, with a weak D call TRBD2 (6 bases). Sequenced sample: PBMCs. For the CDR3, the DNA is TGCGCCAGCAGCCAGTCTCCCCTCGGGGGCGAGCAGTACTTC. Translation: CASSQSPLGGEQYF.